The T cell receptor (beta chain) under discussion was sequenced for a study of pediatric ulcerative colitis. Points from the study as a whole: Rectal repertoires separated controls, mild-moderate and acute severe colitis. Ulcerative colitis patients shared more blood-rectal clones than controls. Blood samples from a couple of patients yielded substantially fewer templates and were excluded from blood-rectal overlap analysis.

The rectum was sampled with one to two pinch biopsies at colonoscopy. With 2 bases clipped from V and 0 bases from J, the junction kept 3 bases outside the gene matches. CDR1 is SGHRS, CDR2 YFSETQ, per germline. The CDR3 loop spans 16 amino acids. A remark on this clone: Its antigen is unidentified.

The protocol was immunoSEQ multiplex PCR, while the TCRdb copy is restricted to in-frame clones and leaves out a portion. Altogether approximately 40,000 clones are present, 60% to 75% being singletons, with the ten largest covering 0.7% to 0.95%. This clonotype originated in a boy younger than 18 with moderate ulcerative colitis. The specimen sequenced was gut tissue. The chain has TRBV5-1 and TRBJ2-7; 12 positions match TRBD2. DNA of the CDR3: TGCGCCAGCAGCTTTGGGACTAGCGGGTACTCCTACGAGCAGTACTTC. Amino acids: CASSFGTSGYSYEQYF.